The 25 T cell receptor beta chains below all came from one sample that was sequenced in a study of response to subunit inactivated influenza vaccine (dated by TCRdb to 2016 to 2019). The library was obtained by RT-PCR. Data came from an Illumina HiSeq 2500. TCRdb reworked the public reads: Q25 trimming with fastp, MiXCR clone assembly, productive beta chains retained. Identical CDR3 protein sequences are pooled into one entry, listed with their most common genes and DNA. The sample contains about 540,000 distinct CDR3 sequences, around 21% of them found a single time. The ten largest clones capture 2.5% to 3% of the sample. The same sample was also studied in work on T cells expressing NK-cell markers. The second study reports: The TCR beta cDNA libraries were made using 5'RACE template switching, a step that added both a universal primer site and unique molecular identifiers.

The source material was CD4+ T cells sorted from PBMCs, sampled approximately 12 days after vaccination. The receptors shown here come from a man between 50 and 59 years old who received an inactivated influenza vaccine. Donor details come from another sample of the same person, matched by shared clones.

This clonotype was counted only a few times. The chain joins TRBV16 to TRBJ1-1; D uncertain. In germline, CDR1 is KGHSY, CDR2 FQNENV. Deletions cut 4 bases from V and 1 base from J, with 7 bases between. The CDR3 covers 13 residues. The CDR3 sequence: CASSRRSNTEAFF. The CDR3 DNA is TGTGCCAGCAGCCGAAGATCGAACACTGAAGCTTTCTTT.

This clonotype has only a few counts. This chain connects TRBV7-9 to TRBJ1-6; D ambiguous. Trimming cost V 3 bases and J 3 bases, with 6 bases left between them. The V gene's germline CDR1 is SEHNR and CDR2 FQNEAQ (reference sequence). CDR3 length equals 14 residues. In nucleotides, the CDR3 is TGTGCCAGCAGCTTCAGCAACTATAATTCACCCCTCCACTTT. It is translated as CASSFSNYNSPLHF.

This sequence joins TRBV5-1 and TRBJ2-7; 9 bases match TRBD2. The germline V gene encodes CDR1 SGHRS and CDR2 YFSETQ. This CDR3 is built from 15 residues. The V gene end was trimmed by 4 bases and the J gene end by 2 bases; junction bases not matched to a gene: 7. The CDR3 DNA is TGCGCCAGCAGCCTCGGGACTAGCAGAACCTACGAGCAGTACTTC. Translating gives CASSLGTSRTYEQYF. The variable domain in full, with the rest retrieved from reference TRBV5-1 and TRBJ2-7, is KAGVTQTPRYLIKTRGQQVTLSCSPISGHRSVSWYQQTPGQGLQFLFEYFSETQRNKGNFPGRFSGRQFSNSRSEMNVSTLELGDSALYLCASSLGTSRTYEQYFGPGTRLTVT.

This clonotype appeared many times. The chain links TRBV5-1 to TRBJ2-5; D gene uncertain. V shed 4 bases and J shed 2 bases, with 3 bases lying between them. The CDR3 runs to 11 residues. The germline V gene has CDR1 SGHRS and CDR2 YFSETQ. The CDR3: CASSEQETQYF. CDR3 coding DNA: TGCGCCAGCAGCGAACAAGAGACCCAGTACTTC.

This clonotype was found once. The genes are TRBV4-2 and TRBJ2-5; the match to TRBD2 covers 12 bases. Trimming removed 0 bases from V and 1 base from J; junction bases left unmatched: 9. CDR3 length equals 19 residues. Germline lookup yields CDR1 LGHNA and CDR2 YNFKEQ. This CDR3 reads CASSQDRASGRVPQETQYF. In nucleotides, the CDR3 is TGTGCCAGCAGCCAAGATAGGGCTAGCGGGAGGGTTCCCCAAGAGACCCAGTACTTC.

V usage is TRBV7-2 and J usage is TRBJ2-5; 11 bases agree with TRBD1. This CDR3 is built from 16 residues. Trimming removed 1 base from V and 6 bases from J; junction bases left unmatched: 7. CDR1 and CDR2 (germline): SGHTA, FQGNSA. The CDR3 loop reads CASSLGWTGGAKTQYF. In DNA, the CDR3 is TGTGCCAGCAGCTTAGGTTGGACAGGGGGCGCGAAGACCCAGTACTTC. Variable domain in full (rest from reference TRBV7-2 and TRBJ2-5): GAGVSQSPSNKVTEKGKDVELRCDPISGHTALYWYRQSLGQGLEFLIYFQGNSAPDKSGLPSDRFSAERTGGSVSTLTIQRTQQEDSAVYLCASSLGWTGGAKTQYFGPGTRLLVL.

This clonotype was counted a single time. V is TRBV29-1 and J is TRBJ2-7; no reliable D call. The V gene lost 4 bases and the J gene lost 3 bases, with 13 bases spanning the gap. Germline CDR1 SQVTM, CDR2 ANQGSEA. There are 13 residues in the CDR3. CDR3 bases: TGCAGCGTTGGCGTCGGGTTAGGCTACGAGCAGTACTTC. Its translation: CSVGVGLGYEQYF.

A note on this clonotype: At one of its ends the junction is not consistent with the germline gene, which may arise from a read error. The V and J genes are TRBV20-1 and TRBJ2-7; D might be TRBD1 or TRBD2, each matching 5 bases. The CDR3 sequence is 13 residues long. Germline V gives CDR1 DFQATT, CDR2 SNEGSKA (reference sequence). CDR3 coding DNA: TGCAGTGCCAGAGGGGAGTACTCCTACGAGCAGTACTTC. Translating gives CSARGEYSYEQYF.

This clonotype was found a few times. The J gene is TRBJ1-3, the V gene TRBV5-1; 7 bases match TRBD1. Trimming cost V 0 bases and J 3 bases; bases outside gene matches: 12. The CDR3 totals 18 residues. Germline CDR1 reads SGHRS; CDR2 reads YFSETQ. The CDR3 protein is CASSLGQGSETFGNTIYF. In nucleotides, the CDR3 is TGCGCCAGCAGCTTGGGACAGGGAAGTGAGACATTTGGAAACACCATATATTTT.

This clonotype came up a few times. J is TRBJ2-5 and V is TRBV30; tentative D call: TRBD1 (6 bases). CDR3 length: 13 residues. CDR1 is GTSNPN and CDR2 is SVGIG in the germline V gene (reference sequence). Trimming removed 0 bases at V and 6 bases at J, with 11 bases between. The CDR3 loop reads CAWSVGGMQTQYF. In DNA form, the CDR3 reads TGTGCCTGGAGTGTAGGGGGTATGCAGACCCAGTACTTC.

To note about this clonotype: A read error may be the cause here, since a much bigger clone is one base away. DNA of the CDR3: TGTGCCAGCAGTTACAGGGAGCTGGACAATGAGCAGTTCTTC. This gives the protein CASSYRELDNEQFF. The chain couples TRBV6-5 to TRBJ2-1; weak D call: TRBD2 (5 bases). CDR1 is MNHEY and CDR2 is SVGAGI in the germline V gene. The CDR3 contains 14 residues. The germline V and J ends were trimmed by 2 bases and 5 bases, with 10 bases remaining between them.

V gene TRBV28 combines with J gene TRBJ1-1; D possibly corresponds to TRBD1 (6 bases). This CDR3 spans 15 amino acids. Germline CDR1 is MDHEN and CDR2 is SYDVKM. V dropped 7 bases and J dropped 5 bases, with 20 bases sitting between them. The CDR3 spells CASKEDSLRGTEAFF. The DNA for the CDR3 is TGTGCCAGCAAAGAGGACAGTCTTAGGGGTACTGAAGCTTTCTTT.

This clonotype was recorded a few times. The V call is TRBV11-2, the J call TRBJ2-7; tentatively, D is TRBD1 (5 bases). V was clipped by 1 base and J by 2 bases, with 15 bases between them. There are 16 residues in the CDR3. Germline V gives CDR1 SGHAT, CDR2 FQNNGV. As DNA, the CDR3 is TGTGCCAGCAGCTTAGTAGTCGGCAGGGCCCCCTACGAGCAGTACTTC. It codes for CASSLVVGRAPYEQYF.

This clonotype was picked up a small number of times. This rearrangement joins TRBV20-1 to TRBJ2-2; a possible D gene is TRBD1 (6 bases). There are 14 residues in the CDR3. Germline V gene sequence: CDR1 DFQATT, CDR2 SNEGSKA (reference sequence). Trimming stripped 5 bases from V and 4 bases from J, with 14 bases between. The CDR3 here is CSAGTGLGTGELFF. The CDR3 DNA sequence: TGCAGTGCTGGCACAGGGCTGGGCACCGGGGAGCTGTTTTTT.

This clonotype was seen at least ten times. This chain links TRBV3-1 with TRBJ2-1; maybe TRBD1 (5 bases). V dropped 1 base and J dropped 10 bases, with 11 bases sitting between them. The CDR3 has 13 amino acids. Germline CDR1 LGHDT, CDR2 YNNKEL (reference sequence). Here the CDR3 reads CASSQAAQGEQFF. The CDR3 DNA reads TGTGCCAGCAGCCAAGCCGCCCAGGGAGAGCAGTTCTTC.

There are a few counts of this clonotype. This chain connects TRBV27 to TRBJ1-1; 7 bases are shared with TRBD1. The CDR3 runs to 15 residues. Trimming removed 5 bases from V and 2 bases from J; junction bases left unmatched: 8. Germline-derived CDR1 and CDR2 are MNHEY and SMNVEV (reference sequence). DNA for the CDR3: TGTGCCAGCAGTCCCTCGAAGGGGGCTAACACTGAAGCTTTCTTT. Its translation: CASSPSKGANTEAFF.

The chain has TRBV20-1 and TRBJ2-1, with D perhaps TRBD2 (6 bases). The CDR3 runs 16 residues. The V gene lost 5 bases and the J gene lost 10 bases, with 27 bases spanning the gap. Germline CDR1 and CDR2: DFQATT and SNEGSKA (reference sequence). The CDR3 protein is CSAEILGGEVILEQFF. The CDR3 nucleotides are TGCAGTGCTGAAATACTAGGCGGGGAAGTGATCTTAGAGCAGTTCTTC.

The table lists this clonotype with many counts. This chain connects TRBV5-1 to TRBJ2-7; 9 nucleotides match TRBD2. The V gene's germline CDR1 is SGHRS and CDR2 YFSETQ. The junction had 11 bases not matched to a gene; V was cut back by 4 bases and J by 6 bases. The CDR3 totals 15 residues. CDR3 loop: CASSIRTSEIGEQYF. CDR3 in DNA: TGCGCCAGCAGCATCCGGACTAGCGAGATCGGCGAGCAGTACTTC.

This clonotype turned up a few times. This CDR3 reads CASSSWTVNTEAFF. The CDR3 region has the DNA TGTGCCAGCAGTTCTTGGACAGTGAACACTGAAGCTTTCTTT. The chain recombines TRBV6-5 with TRBJ1-1; the D gene is possibly TRBD1 (6 bases). The CDR3 runs to 14 residues. The V end lost 4 bases, the J end lost 0 bases, and 9 bases lay between the germline ends. CDR1 and CDR2 (germline): MNHEY, SVGAGI.

The rearrangement uses TRBV10-3 and TRBJ1-4; D is perhaps TRBD1 (5 bases). There are 14 residues in the CDR3. Germline assignment: CDR1 ENHRY and CDR2 SYGVKD. Trimming shortened V by 6 bases and J by 7 bases, and 15 bases separated the two germline ends. CDR3 residues: CAIRNQGPGEKLFF. The CDR3 DNA reads as TGTGCCATCAGAAACCAGGGACCGGGTGAAAAACTGTTTTTT.

A word on this clonotype: At one end the junction does not follow the germline gene, possibly because of a read error. The chain recombines TRBV5-1 with TRBJ1-5, with 7 bases fitting TRBD1. The CDR3 covers 15 residues. Germline V lookup: CDR1 SGHRS, CDR2 YFSETQ. The CDR3 DNA sequence: TGTGCCAGCAGCTTTGGGACAGCAAGCAATCAGCCCCAGCATTTT. This sequence encodes CASSFGTASNQPQHF.

In this sample, this clonotype turned up once. The chain combines TRBV20-1 with TRBJ2-3; TRBD2 matches 7 bases. The V and J ends lost 3 bases and 2 bases, in that order; junction bases with no gene match: 11. In germline, CDR1 is DFQATT, CDR2 SNEGSKA (reference sequence). The CDR3 totals 16 residues. The CDR3: CSARFVAGLLTDTQYF. CDR3 DNA sequence: TGCAGTGCTAGGTTTGTAGCGGGCCTTCTCACAGATACGCAGTATTTT.

The V gene is TRBV11-2, the J gene TRBJ2-3; 9 bases align to TRBD2. J lost 0 bases, V lost 1 base, and 5 bases had no gene match. The CDR3 runs to 17 residues. CDR1 is SGHAT and CDR2 is FQNNGV in the germline V gene. CDR3 sequence reads: CASSLVLLAGSTDTQYF. CDR3 bases: TGTGCCAGCAGCTTAGTTCTGCTAGCGGGGAGCACAGATACGCAGTATTTT.

The rearrangement links TRBV30 to TRBJ2-1; possibly TRBD1 for D (6 bases). Trimming left V 3 bases short and J 4 bases short, with 7 bases between. The V gene's germline CDR1 is GTSNPN and CDR2 SVGIG (reference sequence). The CDR3 covers 12 residues. CDR3 in amino acids: CAWRRGYNEQFF. In DNA, the CDR3 is TGTGCCTGGAGGAGGGGGTACAATGAGCAGTTCTTC.

The chain uses TRBV12-3 or TRBV12-4 and TRBJ2-1; weak D call: TRBD1 (6 bases). The CDR3 covers 14 residues. Trimming removed 3 bases at V and 6 bases at J, with 12 bases between. CDR3 loop: CASSLSGTSNEQFF. In nucleotides, the CDR3 is TGTGCCAGCAGTTTGTCCGGGACAAGCAATGAGCAGTTCTTC.